The 30 T cell receptor beta chains in this list originate from one sample, sequenced in a study of CD8 T cells in ankylosing spondylitis. TCRdb fed the 5' RACE reads into MiXCR, producing one record per CDR3 protein. The sample shows some 150,000 distinct CDR3 sequences, over 10% of them seen only once. Sequenced input: blood, either unsorted or a sorted T cell fraction (not recorded which). The receptors were sampled from a female donor with ankylosing spondylitis or in good health (not recorded which).

This rearrangement joins TRBV29-1 to TRBJ1-1, with D uncertain. This CDR3 contains 16 residues. CDR1 SQVTM and CDR2 ANQGSEA come from the germline V gene. Deletions cut 7 bases from V and 8 bases from J, with 29 bases between. In DNA form, the CDR3 reads TGCAGCGCCGAAGAGCCTACTATACGGGCCCCTAGGGAAGCTTTCTTT. Translated: CSAEEPTIRAPREAFF.

DNA of the CDR3: TGCAGTGCTAGAGTCCCCCAGGAGACCCAGTACTTC. As protein: CSARVPQETQYF. The rearrangement links TRBV20-1 to TRBJ2-5; D gene uncertain. The CDR3 is 12 amino acids. Trimming removed 1 base from V and 5 bases from J, with 8 bases in between. Germline lookup yields CDR1 DFQATT and CDR2 SNEGSKA (reference sequence).

This clonotype came up many times. This chain connects TRBV10-2 to TRBJ2-3; perhaps TRBD1 as D (6 bases). The CDR3 is made up of 13 amino acids. Trimming cost V 7 bases and J 4 bases, with 12 bases left between them. Germline CDR1 is WSHSY and CDR2 is SAAADI. CDR3 sequence (DNA): TGCGCCAGCAATACAGGGTTTGCAGATACGCAGTATTTT. Protein: CASNTGFADTQYF.

This clonotype was found many times. The V and J genes are TRBV5-5 and TRBJ2-7; D is possibly TRBD1 (5 bases). The CDR3 contains 15 residues. Germline V CDR1 and CDR2: SGHKS, YYEKEE (reference sequence). V gave up 0 bases and J gave up 3 bases, with 13 bases separating them. The CDR3 is CASSLAPQASYEQYF. The CDR3, as DNA: TGTGCCAGCAGCTTGGCCCCACAGGCAAGCTACGAGCAGTACTTC.

This sequence joins TRBV20-1 and TRBJ2-1; D possibly corresponds to TRBD1 (6 bases). The CDR3 sequence is 15 residues long. The V gene's germline CDR1 is DFQATT and CDR2 SNEGSKA (reference sequence). V was shortened by 0 bases and J by 2 bases, with 11 bases between the two germline ends. CDR3 DNA sequence: TGCAGTGCTAGAGATGTTGGACAGACCTACAATGAGCAGTTCTTC. Translation: CSARDVGQTYNEQFF.

This clonotype appeared many times. The genes are TRBV7-2 and TRBJ1-5; D possibly corresponds to TRBD1 (6 bases). Germline CDR1 reads SGHTA; CDR2 reads FQGNSA. The CDR3 has 13 amino acids. The V and J ends lost 5 bases and 6 bases respectively, with 11 bases between them. The CDR3 region has the DNA TGTGCCAGCAGCCTCGGACAGAGTCAGCCCCAGCATTTT. This encodes CASSLGQSQPQHF.

In regard to this clonotype: This may come from a read error, since a much larger clone is one base off. This chain joins TRBV12-3 or TRBV12-4 and TRBJ1-1; a weak D match, TRBD1 (5 bases). V lost 7 bases to trimming and J lost 5 bases, with 23 bases between them. The CDR3 contains 16 residues. The CDR3 coding sequence is TGTGCCAGCAATACGCTGGGAGGGGTGAGAGAAACTGAAGCTTTCTTT. Translating gives CASNTLGGVRETEAFF.

This clonotype was picked up many times. The V gene is TRBV28, the J gene TRBJ2-3, with D tentatively TRBD2 (7 bases). Germline assignment: CDR1 MDHEN and CDR2 SYDVKM. The CDR3 has 15 residues. V was cut by 6 bases and J by 6 bases, with 19 bases left in between. The CDR3 DNA reads TGTGCCAGCAGGCTGGGGGGGCCCTCTACGGATACGCAGTATTTT. Translating gives CASRLGGPSTDTQYF.

This clonotype was found many times. This chain joins TRBV30 and TRBJ2-1, with TRBD1 identical over 11 bases. This CDR3 has 14 residues. Germline V CDR1 and CDR2: GTSNPN, SVGIG (reference sequence). J was trimmed by 5 bases and V by 2 bases; bases with no gene match: 2. CDR3 nucleotide sequence: TGTGCCTGGAGTTCGGGACAGGGGGACAATGAGCAGTTCTTC. Its translation is CAWSSGQGDNEQFF.

Ten or more counts support this clonotype. This chain links TRBV12-3 or TRBV12-4 with TRBJ1-4, with D unclear. V was pared by 4 bases and J by 11 bases, with 14 bases between. The CDR3 spans 13 residues. The CDR3 DNA reads as TGTGCCAGCAGTTCGGACGATATGCGGAAACTGTTTTTT. Encoded protein: CASSSDDMRKLFF.

This clonotype occurred a few times. The genes are TRBV29-1 and TRBJ2-7; D is uncertain. Deletions cut 3 bases from V and 3 bases from J, with 6 bases between. In germline, CDR1 is SQVTM, CDR2 ANQGSEA. The CDR3 spans 11 residues. CDR3 DNA sequence: TGCAGCGTTGAGTACTTCTACGAGCAGTACTTC. It specifies CSVEYFYEQYF.

This clonotype has only a few counts. The CDR3 spells CASSHRDRGTEAFF. For the CDR3, the DNA is TGCGCCAGCAGTCACCGGGACAGGGGGACTGAAGCTTTCTTT. V gene TRBV23-1 combines with J gene TRBJ1-1; 11 bases align to TRBD1. TRBV23-1 is an open reading frame, and its role is uncertain. Germline trimming cut 3 bases from V and 5 bases from J; bases unmatched to any gene: 2. This CDR3 is built from 14 residues.

This clonotype was seen ten or more times. The chain has TRBV9 and TRBJ2-5; perhaps D is TRBD1 or TRBD2 (5 bases each). The V and J ends lost 6 bases and 7 bases respectively, with 16 bases between them. The germline V gene encodes CDR1 SGDLS and CDR2 YYNGEE. This CDR3 contains 13 residues. Here the CDR3 reads CASTPEGGGTQYF. The CDR3 coding sequence is TGTGCCAGCACTCCTGAGGGTGGGGGGACCCAGTACTTC.

This clonotype was seen repeatedly, ten times or more. This rearrangement joins TRBV28 to TRBJ2-3, with 12 bases fitting TRBD2. J lost 8 bases, V lost 3 bases, and 12 bases had no gene match. This CDR3 has 17 amino acids. Germline V gene sequence: CDR1 MDHEN, CDR2 SYDVKM. CDR3 nucleotides: TGTGCCAGCAGTTTTGTGGGCCTAGCGGGAGGGCCGGGTACGCAGTATTTT. Translation: CASSFVGLAGGPGTQYF.

In its sample, this clonotype was seen many times. The J gene is TRBJ2-3, the V gene TRBV4-2; D perhaps matches TRBD2 (6 bases). This CDR3 has 15 amino acids. Trimming stripped 5 bases from V and 2 bases from J, with 14 bases between. CDR1 is LGHNA and CDR2 is YNFKEQ in the germline V gene. CDR3: CASSVTGDPTDTQYF. The CDR3 DNA follows: TGTGCCAGCAGCGTCACGGGGGATCCCACAGATACGCAGTATTTT.

This clonotype came up many times. The chain uses TRBV19 and TRBJ2-7; D possibly corresponds to TRBD2 (5 bases). Germline CDR1 LNHDA, CDR2 SQIVND (reference sequence). The V end was cut by 2 bases, the J end by 2 bases, with 10 bases between. The CDR3 spans 14 residues. CDR3 nucleotides: TGTGCCAGTAGTATATCGGACTCCACCTACGAGCAGTACTTC. It codes for CASSISDSTYEQYF.

The chain links TRBV11-2 to TRBJ2-2, with D perhaps being TRBD1 or TRBD2 (7 bases each). The length of the CDR3 is 20 residues. V was trimmed by 5 bases and J by 3 bases, leaving 28 bases between them. Germline V gives CDR1 SGHAT, CDR2 FQNNGV. CDR3 coding DNA: TGTGCCAGCAGCCCGGGACAGTTACTGGCGGGAGTCTCGGACACCGGGGAGCTGTTTTTT. It encodes CASSPGQLLAGVSDTGELFF.

The table lists this clonotype with a few counts. The V gene is TRBV10-2, the J gene TRBJ2-2, with D perhaps assigned TRBD1 or TRBD2 (7 bases each). The germline V gene has CDR1 WSHSY and CDR2 SAAADI. The V end was cut by 11 bases, the J end by 4 bases, with 14 bases between. The CDR3 length is 13 residues. The CDR3 sequence is CAAQGGSTGELFF. The CDR3 region has the DNA TGCGCCGCCCAGGGGGGGAGCACCGGGGAGCTGTTTTTT.

With regard to this clonotype: Lacking the conserved final phenylalanine or tryptophan, this CDR3 likely reflects a read error. DNA of the CDR3: TGCAGTGCTACGGGCCCTCGTGGCACCGGGGAGCTGTTTCTT. It translates to CSATGPRGTGELFL. This sequence joins TRBV20-1 and TRBJ2-2; no reliable D call. Looked up from germline, CDR1 is DFQATT and CDR2 is SNEGSKA (reference sequence). The CDR3 consists of 14 residues. V was trimmed by 4 bases and J by 4 bases, leaving 13 bases between them.

This clonotype was picked up many times. The genes are TRBV29-1 and TRBJ2-7, with D hard to call. This CDR3 contains 12 residues. V lost 3 bases and J 5 bases, leaving 11 bases between the germline ends. Germline V gene data show CDR1 as SQVTM and CDR2 as ANQGSEA. The CDR3 sequence is CSVEGSEDEQYF. DNA for the CDR3: TGCAGCGTTGAGGGTTCTGAGGACGAGCAGTACTTC.

This clonotype has at least ten counts. The chain employs TRBV10-2 and TRBJ2-7; 11 positions agree with TRBD1. From germline, CDR1 is WSHSY and CDR2 SAAADI. The CDR3 is made up of 17 amino acids. With V trimmed by 4 bases and J by 5 bases, 13 bases remained unmatched. CDR3 coding DNA: TGCGCCAGCAGTGCCCGACCGGGACAGGGGGGTTTGAACGAGCAGTACTTC. Encoded protein: CASSARPGQGGLNEQYF.

This clonotype was counted once. This chain connects TRBV13 to TRBJ2-3; tentatively, D is TRBD2 (6 bases). CDR1 is PRHDT, CDR2 FYEKMQ, per germline (reference sequence). This CDR3 has 13 residues. V lost 5 bases to trimming and J lost 3 bases, with 9 bases between them. CDR3 amino acids: CASSLRETDTQYF. The CDR3 coding sequence is TGTGCCAGCAGCCTTCGGGAGACAGATACGCAGTATTTT. Filled out from reference TRBV13 and TRBJ2-3, the complete variable domain reads AAGVIQSPRHLIKEKRETATLKCYPIPRHDTVYWYQQGPGQDPQFLISFYEKMQSDKGSIPDRFSAQQFSDYHSELNMSSLELGDSALYFCASSLRETDTQYFGPGTRLTVL.

This chain connects TRBV5-5 to TRBJ2-1; possibly TRBD2 for D (6 bases). The germline CDR1 and CDR2 sequences are SGHKS and YYEKEE (reference sequence). V was trimmed by 1 base and J by 9 bases, leaving 8 bases between them. CDR3 length equals 12 residues. The CDR3 DNA is TGTGCCAGCAGCTTGCTCGGGGGTGAGCAGTTCTTC. This codes for CASSLLGGEQFF.

This clonotype was counted many times. This chain links TRBV15 with TRBJ1-4; 10 bases match TRBD1. Unmatched junction bases numbered 3, after V lost 1 base and J lost 7 bases. CDR1 is LNHNV and CDR2 is YYDKDF in the germline V gene (reference sequence). The CDR3 spans 15 residues. The CDR3: CATSRGDRGVEKLFF. The CDR3 DNA reads as TGTGCCACCAGCAGAGGGGACAGGGGCGTTGAAAAACTGTTTTTT.

This clonotype was seen ten or more times. The gene calls are TRBV5-4 and TRBJ1-2, with a tentative D call TRBD1 (6 bases). Germline V gene lookup returns CDR1 SGHNT and CDR2 YYREEE (reference sequence). This CDR3 is 14 amino acids long. Trimming took off 1 base at V and 0 bases at J, with 7 bases between the two ends. As DNA, the CDR3 is TGTGCCAGCAGCTTGCCAGGGGCTAACTATGGCTACACCTTC. Amino acid sequence: CASSLPGANYGYTF.

The chain has TRBV6-5 and TRBJ2-7; 8 bases line up with TRBD1. The V and J ends lost 10 bases and 2 bases, in that order; junction bases with no gene match: 4. Germline V gives CDR1 MNHEY, CDR2 SVGAGI. The CDR3 is 12 amino acids. The CDR3 region is CAIGQGPYEQYF. In DNA, the CDR3 is TGTGCCATAGGACAGGGTCCCTACGAGCAGTACTTC.

J is TRBJ2-2 and V is TRBV30; D is unresolved. This CDR3 region has 11 residues. CDR1 and CDR2 from the germline V gene are GTSNPN and SVGIG (reference sequence). The germline V and J ends were trimmed by 2 bases and 7 bases, with 5 bases remaining between them. This chain's CDR3 is CAWSPRGELFF. As DNA, the CDR3 is TGTGCCTGGAGTCCGCGCGGGGAGCTGTTTTTT.

J is TRBJ1-5 and V is TRBV5-1; D is undetermined. Per the germline V gene, CDR1 is SGHRS and CDR2 is YFSETQ. The V end was cut by 4 bases, the J end by 7 bases, with 18 bases between. This CDR3 contains 15 residues. The DNA of the CDR3 is TGCGCCAGCAGCCCGACGCCGGGTAAGGAGCAGCCCCAGCATTTT. Protein: CASSPTPGKEQPQHF.

This clonotype was observed once. At one end the junction does not follow the germline gene, possibly because of a read error. The CDR3, as DNA: TGTGCCAGCAGCCCAGATCGCGACTATGACTACACCTTC. Translating it yields CASSPDRDYDYTF. This rearrangement joins TRBV7-6 to TRBJ1-2; unclear D gene. CDR3 length: 13 residues. CDR1 is SGHVS, CDR2 FNYEAQ, per germline. The variable domain in full, completed from reference TRBV7-6 and TRBJ1-2, reads GAGVSQSPRYKVTKRGQDVALRCDPISGHVSLYWYRQALGQGPEFLTYFNYEAQQDKSGLPNDRFSAERPEGSISTLTIQRTEQRDSAMYRCASSPDRDYDYTFGSGTRLTVV.

The gene calls are TRBV25-1 and TRBJ2-7; 8 bases fit TRBD1. V was pared by 4 bases and J by 2 bases, with 7 bases of the junction left unmatched. The germline V gene has CDR1 MGHDK and CDR2 SYGVNS. CDR3 length: 15 amino acids. CDR3 coding DNA: TGTGCCAGCAGTGCCACGGACAGGGCCACCTACGAGCAGTACTTC. It encodes CASSATDRATYEQYF.